These T cell receptor beta chains were read from a single sample in a study of CD8 T cells in ankylosing spondylitis. TCRdb recomputed calls from the 5' RACE reads with MiXCR, one row per CDR3 protein. The table shows about 160,000 distinct CDR3 sequences, with 40% to 50% occurring only once. Sequencing used synovial fluid, either unsorted or a sorted T cell fraction (not recorded which). The receptors derive from a male donor with ankylosing spondylitis. Each CDR3 is given with its conserved first and last residue. A D gene is named only where the DNA matches it firmly. Clone size is shown for a subset of rows, as once, few, many or a class of expanded clone.

CDR3nt,CDR3aa,j_gene,v_gene,abundance,d_gene
TGCGCCAGCAGCGACGTTTTCGGCTATGGCTACACCTTC,CASSDVFGYGYTF,TRBJ1-2,TRBV5-1,once,.
TGCGCCAGCAGCCTCCTAGCGGGGGCCTCCTACAATGAGCAGTTCTTC,CASSLLAGASYNEQFF,TRBJ2-1,TRBV5-1,.,TRBD2
TGCGCCAGCAGCCGTACCTTAGGGGGAGAGCAGTACTTC,CASSRTLGGEQYF,TRBJ2-7,TRBV5-1,.,.
TGTGCCAGCAGCTTATTGGCGGCGGCGGACCACACCGGGGAGCTGTTTTTT,CASSLLAAADHTGELFF,TRBJ2-2,TRBV7-6,.,.
TGTGCCAGCACCAAAGGGCAGTTGAACACTGAAGCTTTCTTT,CASTKGQLNTEAFF,TRBJ1-1,TRBV11-2,.,.
TGTGCCACCAGTGATTTGCAAGGCGGGAGCGGGAGTAGCGCAGATACGCAGTATTTT,CATSDLQGGSGSSADTQYF,TRBJ2-3,TRBV24-1,.,TRBD2
TGTGCCAGCAGCCAAGATCCCGGGACAGGGAATGAAAAACTGTTTTTT,CASSQDPGTGNEKLFF,TRBJ1-4,TRBV4-2,many,TRBD1
TGTGCCAGCTCACCACCGGGCAGCCTAGCCAAAAACATTCAGTACTTC,CASSPPGSLAKNIQYF,TRBJ2-4,TRBV18,once,.
TGTGCCAGCAGCCTCCATGATGTGGTAGCGGATCCCTACGAGCAGTACTTC,CASSLHDVVADPYEQYF,TRBJ2-7,TRBV9,.,.
TGTGCCAGCAGTGTTTGGAGTCAGCCCCAGCATTTT,CASSVWSQPQHF,TRBJ1-5,TRBV6-1,.,.
TGCGCCAGCAGCTTGGGTTTCGATTCCTCCTACTATGGTTACACCTTC,CASSLGFDSSYYGYTF,TRBJ1-2,TRBV5-1,.,.
TGCGCCAGCAGCTCCCGGGACAGGGGAAATCCTCCCTACGAGCAGTACTTC,CASSSRDRGNPPYEQYF,TRBJ2-7,TRBV5-1,.,TRBD1
TGTGCCAGCAGTTTACTTCGCGGCTACAATGAGCAGTTCTTC,CASSLLRGYNEQFF,TRBJ2-1,TRBV12-3/TRBV12-4,.,.
TGCGCCAGCAGCCCCAGGGAAGGCTACGAGCAGTACTTC,CASSPREGYEQYF,TRBJ2-7,TRBV4-1,few,.
TGCGCCAGCAGCTATGGAAAGCTCAGCGGGGGACCACACAATGAGCAGTTCTTC,CASSYGKLSGGPHNEQFF,TRBJ2-1,TRBV5-1,.,TRBD2
TGTGCCGCCGAAGCGGGGGTTGGAGAGACCCAGTACTTC,CAAEAGVGETQYF,TRBJ2-5,TRBV10-3,few,TRBD2
TGCGCCAGCAGCCAAGAAGTCCGTGAGGGATACAATGAGCAGTTCTTC,CASSQEVREGYNEQFF,TRBJ2-1,TRBV4-3,.,.
TGTGCCAGCAGCTTAATCTACAGAGAAAAAGGCCATGAGCAGTTCTTC,CASSLIYREKGHEQFF,TRBJ2-1,TRBV7-9,.,.
TGTGCCAGCAGCCTACACCTATGGGGGGCTTTCTTT,CASSLHLWGAFF,TRBJ1-1,TRBV5-5,.,.
TGTGCCAGCAGTTACGGACTAGCGGGAGGGCCTAATGAGCAGTTCTTC,CASSYGLAGGPNEQFF,TRBJ2-1,TRBV6-2/TRBV6-3,.,TRBD2
TGTGCCAGCAGTTTTGGGTACACTGAAGCTTTCTTT,CASSFGYTEAFF,TRBJ1-1,TRBV12-3/TRBV12-4,few,.
TGTGCCAGCAGTGAAGCTACCGGGACAGGGGGCACTGAAGCTTTCTTT,CASSEATGTGGTEAFF,TRBJ1-1,TRBV6-1,.,TRBD1
TGTGCCAGTAAAGCAGGTGGGACCACTGAAGCTTTCTTT,CASKAGGTTEAFF,TRBJ1-1,TRBV19,few,.
TGCGCCAGCAGCCCCGGGGGTGCTAACTATGGCTACACCTTC,CASSPGGANYGYTF,TRBJ1-2,TRBV4-1,few,.
TGTGCCAGCACGTCGGGACTACTAAACACCGGGGAGCTGTTTTTT,CASTSGLLNTGELFF,TRBJ2-2,TRBV12-3/TRBV12-4,few,TRBD2
TGCAGTGCAAGGACAGGGACTGACGCCGGGGAGCTGTTTTTT,CSARTGTDAGELFF,TRBJ2-2,TRBV20-1,few,TRBD1
TGTGCCAGCAGTTTAGTTATGACGCTAGCGGGGGCGAACACCGGGGAGCTGTTTTTT,CASSLVMTLAGANTGELFF,TRBJ2-2,TRBV27,.,TRBD2
TGCGCCAGCAGCCTGGGACCGTATAATGAAAAACTGTTTTTT,CASSLGPYNEKLFF,TRBJ1-4,TRBV4-1,few,.
TGTGCCAGCAGTTTTACTCGACGGAGCTCCTACGAGCAGTACTTC,CASSFTRRSSYEQYF,TRBJ2-7,TRBV12-3/TRBV12-4,.,.